A single sample is the source of the 9 T cell receptor beta chains below, sequenced in a study of cytomegalovirus exposure and HLA in healthy donors. Researchers ran the PCR with 60 Vbeta and 13 Jbeta primers. Repertoires were generated with immunoSEQ multiplex PCR, while TCRdb's copy carries only in-frame clones and drops some. The data show about 81,000 clones, about 90% seen once. The sample consisted of PBMCs. The source of these receptors is a young man in good health and CMV-seronegative.

The DNA for the CDR3 is TGTGCCAGCAGCCTCGGGGGGGCCTCTGGCTACACCTTC. It translates to CASSLGGASGYTF. V gene TRBV28 combines with J gene TRBJ1-2; a possible D gene is TRBD1 (6 bases). Germline-derived CDR1 and CDR2 are MDHEN and SYDVKM. CDR3 length equals 13 residues. V was clipped by 6 bases and J by 7 bases, with 15 bases between them.

The V gene is TRBV4-2, the J gene TRBJ2-1; D not resolved. Per the germline V gene, CDR1 is LGHNA and CDR2 is YNFKEQ. The CDR3 consists of 13 residues. The V end was cut by 0 bases, the J end by 9 bases, with 9 bases between. CDR3 in amino acids: CASSQDKAGEQFF. CDR3 DNA: TGTGCCAGCAGCCAAGACAAAGCAGGTGAGCAGTTCTTC.

V gene TRBV18 combines with J gene TRBJ2-1; perhaps TRBD1 as D (6 bases). From germline, CDR1 is KGHSH and CDR2 LQKENI. The CDR3 consists of 15 residues. V dropped 5 bases and J dropped 2 bases, with 13 bases sitting between them. CDR3 nucleotides: TGTGCCAGCTCATCGAGTCCAGGGGCCTACAATGAGCAGTTCTTC. Protein product: CASSSSPGAYNEQFF.

CDR3 nucleotide sequence: TGTGCCAGCCGGACTAGTGCCCTCCACGAGCAGTACTTC. Amino acids: CASRTSALHEQYF. The rearrangement joins TRBV6-5 to TRBJ2-7, with TRBD2 matching 7 bases. This CDR3 has 13 residues. V shed 8 bases, J shed 5 bases, and the junction held 9 bases outside the gene matches. From germline, CDR1 is MNHEY and CDR2 SVGAGI.

The chain has TRBV5-8 and TRBJ2-6, with D tentatively TRBD2 (6 bases). The CDR3 is 17 residues long. Germline CDR1 SGHTS, CDR2 YDEGEE. Trimming removed 4 bases at V and 0 bases at J, with 14 bases between. In DNA form, the CDR3 reads TGTGCCAGCAGCCTGGGACTGATCGCCTCTGGGGCCAACGTCCTGACTTTC. It translates to CASSLGLIASGANVLTF. The full variable domain, rest sourced from reference TRBV5-8 and TRBJ2-6, is EAGVTQSPTHLIKTRGQQATLRCSPISGHTSVYWYQQALGLGLQFLLWYDEGEERNRGNFPPRFSGRQFPNYSSELNVNALELEDSALYLCASSLGLIASGANVLTFGAGSRLTVL.

In this sample, this clone turned up a few times. The V and J genes are TRBV2 and TRBJ2-1; 8 bases fit TRBD2. Germline lookup yields CDR1 SNHLY and CDR2 FYNNEI. Germline trimming cut 5 bases from V and 8 bases from J; bases unmatched to any gene: 8. The CDR3 spans 14 residues. CDR3 sequence (DNA): TGTGCCAGCAGTATTAGCGGGATCAGCGATGAGCAGTTCTTC. It translates to CASSISGISDEQFF. Variable domain in full (rest from reference TRBV2 and TRBJ2-1): EPEVTQTPSHQVTQMGQEVILRCVPISNHLYFYWYRQILGQKVEFLVSFYNNEISEKSEIFDDQFSVERPDGSNFTLKIRSTKLEDSAMYFCASSISGISDEQFFGPGTRLTVL.

The chain combines TRBV7-2 with TRBJ2-1; 7 nucleotides line up with TRBD1. Germline lookup yields CDR1 SGHTA and CDR2 FQGNSA. V was clipped by 6 bases and J by 6 bases; unmatched bases: 8. The length of the CDR3 is 14 residues. Written as DNA, the CDR3 is TGTGCCAGCAGAAGGGACAGAAGATTCAATGAGCAGTTCTTC. Protein sequence: CASRRDRRFNEQFF.

In DNA form, the CDR3 reads TGCGCCAGCAGCTTGGCTCTCCTCTCTGGGGCCAACGTCCTGACTTTC. Translation gives CASSLALLSGANVLTF. The V and J genes are TRBV5-1 and TRBJ2-6; no firm D call. V lost 0 bases to trimming and J lost 0 bases, with 7 bases between them. Germline CDR1 and CDR2: SGHRS and YFSETQ. The CDR3 runs 16 residues. The whole variable domain, remainder taken from reference TRBV5-1 and TRBJ2-6, is KAGVTQTPRYLIKTRGQQVTLSCSPISGHRSVSWYQQTPGQGLQFLFEYFSETQRNKGNFPGRFSGRQFSNSRSEMNVSTLELGDSALYLCASSLALLSGANVLTFGAGSRLTVL.

This chain joins TRBV6-6 and TRBJ2-7; 13 positions agree with TRBD2. After removal of 5 bases from V and 5 bases from J, the junction contained 6 bases not matched to a gene. Germline V gives CDR1 MNHNY, CDR2 SVGAGI (reference sequence). The CDR3 length is 15 residues. CDR3 protein: CASSGLGLAGDEQYF. CDR3 in DNA: TGTGCCAGCAGTGGCCTAGGACTAGCGGGAGACGAGCAGTACTTC.